Shown below are 18 T cell receptor beta chains from a single sample sequenced in a study of blood T cells in healthy people across ages. The second PCR ran roughly 6 to 11 cycles with a sample-barcoded 5' primer and J-beta primers. TCRdb reprocessed the 5' RACE reads via MiXCR and lists one record per CDR3 protein. The sample holds over 600,000 distinct CDR3 sequences, 35% to 50% seen once. The specimen sequenced was blood. All receptors derive from a man older than 75 in good health.

Comments on this clonotype: A read error may account for a junction end that differs from germline. The chain has TRBV20-1 and TRBJ2-3, with a tentative D call TRBD2 (5 bases). Germline V gene sequence: CDR1 DFQATT, CDR2 SNEGSKA (reference sequence). This CDR3 is 16 amino acids long. This chain's CDR3 is CSARDWSRRSTETQYF. The CDR3 DNA reads as TGCAGTGCTAGAGATTGGAGCAGGAGGAGCACAGAGACGCAGTATTTT.

This clonotype was seen at least ten times. The J gene is TRBJ2-2, the V gene TRBV20-1; D perhaps matches TRBD2 (6 bases). The V gene's germline CDR1 is DFQATT and CDR2 SNEGSKA (reference sequence). CDR3 length: 13 residues. Trimming took off 6 bases at V and 8 bases at J, with 16 bases between the two ends. CDR3 amino acids: CSAREWGTGELFF. CDR3 sequence (DNA): TGCAGTGCCCGGGAGTGGGGCACTGGGGAGCTGTTTTTT.

This chain connects TRBV19 to TRBJ2-4, with 10 bases matching TRBD1. TRBJ2-7 matches the DNA end more closely, so the J call is doubtful. There are 17 residues in the CDR3. CDR1 and CDR2 from the germline V gene are LNHDA and SQIVND (reference sequence). The CDR3 DNA is TGTGCCAGTAGTAGTCGAGCAGGGACAGGGGTCCCCTACGAGCAGTACTTC. Translating gives CASSSRAGTGVPYEQYF.

A few counts support this clonotype. This rearrangement joins TRBV10-2 to TRBJ2-5; 12 nucleotides align to TRBD2. This CDR3 has 15 amino acids. Germline V gene lookup returns CDR1 WSHSY and CDR2 SAAADI. Trimming cost V 7 bases and J 5 bases; bases outside gene matches: 8. CDR3 protein: CASKASTSGSETQYF. The CDR3 DNA reads TGCGCCAGCAAGGCTTCGACTAGCGGGAGTGAGACCCAGTACTTC.

The chain joins TRBV20-1 to TRBJ2-2; the match to TRBD2 covers 9 bases. V was clipped by 2 bases and J by 4 bases; unmatched bases: 8. Germline CDR1 DFQATT, CDR2 SNEGSKA (reference sequence). CDR3 length: 16 amino acids. The CDR3 spells CSARRAGGLGTGELFF. The CDR3 bases are TGCAGTGCTAGAAGGGCGGGGGGGCTTGGCACCGGGGAGCTGTTTTTT.

This clonotype was seen repeatedly, ten times or more. V gene TRBV7-2 combines with J gene TRBJ2-7; D ambiguous. Between the trimmed V and J ends, which lost 1 base and 0 bases, there was a span of 4 bases. Germline V CDR1 and CDR2: SGHTA, FQGNSA. CDR3 length: 13 residues. CDR3 coding DNA: TGTGCCAGCAGCTTAGTGCACTCCTACGAGCAGTACTTC. It specifies CASSLVHSYEQYF.

V usage is TRBV6-1 and J usage is TRBJ1-2; the match to TRBD1 covers 9 bases. With V trimmed by 7 bases and J by 7 bases, 13 bases remained unmatched. The CDR3 has 15 amino acids. Germline V gene lookup returns CDR1 MNHNS and CDR2 SASEGT. The CDR3 DNA reads as TGTGCCAGCAATCCCGCGGACAGGGGAGTCAGTGGCTACACCTTC. Protein product: CASNPADRGVSGYTF.

This clonotype has at least ten counts. The rearrangement joins TRBV7-6 to TRBJ1-5; TRBD1 might be the D (5 bases). CDR1 and CDR2 (germline): SGHVS, FNYEAQ. CDR3 length: 14 amino acids. Trimming stripped 3 bases from V and 8 bases from J, with 14 bases between. CDR3 nucleotides: TGTGCCAGCAGCTTGGGGGGTGGTGACGAGCCCCAGCATTTT. This codes for CASSLGGGDEPQHF.

On this clonotype: A much larger clone is a single base away; this may be a read error. This chain uses TRBV7-2 with TRBJ2-3; D possibly corresponds to TRBD2 (5 bases). Germline V CDR1 and CDR2: SGHTA, FQGNSA. The CDR3 loop spans 11 amino acids. The CDR3 reads CARSGLDTQYF. The CDR3 nucleotides are TGTGCCCGCAGCGGACTAGATACGCAGTATTTT. The variable domain in full, completed from reference TRBV7-2 and TRBJ2-3, reads GAGVSQSPSNKVTEKGKDVELRCDPISGHTALYWYRQSLGQGLEFLIYFQGNSAPDKSGLPSDRFSAERTGGSVSTLTIQRTQQEDSAVYLCARSGLDTQYFGPGTRLTVL.

This chain joins TRBV7-9 and TRBJ1-2; D is possibly TRBD1 (6 bases). From germline, CDR1 is SEHNR and CDR2 FQNEAQ (reference sequence). This CDR3 region has 16 residues. V lost 4 bases, J lost 4 bases, and 19 bases lay in between. The CDR3 region has the DNA TGTGCCAGCAGCTCCGCTACAGGGACCAATAGCTATGGCTACACCTTC. This encodes CASSSATGTNSYGYTF.

The J gene is TRBJ2-5, the V gene TRBV7-8, with D possibly TRBD2 on 6 matching bases. CDR3 length: 14 amino acids. Germline lookup yields CDR1 SGHVS and CDR2 FQNEAQ. With 2 bases removed from V and 4 bases from J, the gap between germline ends came to 11 bases. This CDR3 is CASSLMWGGETQYF. Here the CDR3 DNA reads TGTGCCAGCAGCTTAATGTGGGGAGGAGAGACCCAGTACTTC.

The J gene is TRBJ2-7, the V gene TRBV6-4, with 7 positions matching TRBD1. V trimming: 8 bases; J trimming: 2 bases; junction bases outside the gene matches: 12. Per germline, CDR1 MRHNA and CDR2 SNTAGT. This CDR3 is 15 amino acids long. The CDR3 region is CASPQSGTETYEQYF. For the CDR3, the DNA is TGTGCCAGCCCGCAATCCGGGACAGAGACCTACGAGCAGTACTTC.

The genes are TRBV10-2 and TRBJ2-1, with TRBD2 identical over 7 bases. Germline lookup yields CDR1 WSHSY and CDR2 SAAADI. V trimming: 3 bases; J trimming: 10 bases; junction bases outside the gene matches: 9. CDR3 length: 14 amino acids. CDR3 in DNA: TGCGCCAGCAGTGACGGCGGGAGAAAAAGAGAGCAGTTCTTC. Protein sequence: CASSDGGRKREQFF.

The chain joins TRBV7-2 to TRBJ2-1; D possibly corresponds to TRBD2 (7 bases). Trimming cost V 1 base and J 5 bases, with 15 bases left between them. CDR1 SGHTA and CDR2 FQGNSA come from the germline V gene. The CDR3 contains 16 residues. The CDR3 bases are TGTGCCAGCAGCTTAGGGATTAGGGGGGGTGACAATGAGCAGTTCTTC. This translates into CASSLGIRGGDNEQFF.

This clonotype has more than one count but fewer than ten. The chain carries TRBV4-2 and TRBJ1-2; D is uncertain. The CDR3 runs to 14 residues. Trimming shortened V by 0 bases and J by 4 bases, and 9 bases separated the two germline ends. The germline gives CDR1 LGHNA, CDR2 YNFKEQ. DNA of the CDR3: TGTGCCAGCAGCCAAGAAGGCCACACCTATGGCTACACCTTC. Translation gives CASSQEGHTYGYTF.

The chain employs TRBV7-9 and TRBJ2-5; TRBD2 might be the D (6 bases). The germline V and J ends were trimmed by 7 bases and 11 bases, with 23 bases remaining between them. Per germline, CDR1 SEHNR and CDR2 FQNEAQ (reference sequence). This CDR3 has 14 residues. CDR3 in DNA: TGTGCCAGCATCCTGGATGGGGTTTTTCGGGAGCAGTACTTC. Encoded protein: CASILDGVFREQYF.

This clonotype was found many times. The chain recombines TRBV6-2 or TRBV6-3 with TRBJ2-5; D is perhaps TRBD1 (5 bases). Trimming pared 10 bases from V and 1 base from J, leaving 10 bases between. From germline, CDR1 is MNHEY and CDR2 SVGEGT. This CDR3 has 12 residues. CDR3 region: CATGQTQETQYF. The CDR3 DNA sequence: TGTGCCACCGGACAAACCCAAGAGACCCAGTACTTC.

The gene calls are TRBV7-9 and TRBJ1-2; D is perhaps TRBD1 (5 bases). CDR3 length equals 16 residues. V lost 1 base to trimming and J lost 6 bases, with 18 bases between them. CDR1 and CDR2 from the germline V gene are SEHNR and FQNEAQ (reference sequence). The chain's CDR3 is CASSLVGTGGGDGYTF. CDR3 in DNA: TGTGCCAGCAGCTTAGTTGGTACAGGTGGTGGTGATGGCTACACCTTC.